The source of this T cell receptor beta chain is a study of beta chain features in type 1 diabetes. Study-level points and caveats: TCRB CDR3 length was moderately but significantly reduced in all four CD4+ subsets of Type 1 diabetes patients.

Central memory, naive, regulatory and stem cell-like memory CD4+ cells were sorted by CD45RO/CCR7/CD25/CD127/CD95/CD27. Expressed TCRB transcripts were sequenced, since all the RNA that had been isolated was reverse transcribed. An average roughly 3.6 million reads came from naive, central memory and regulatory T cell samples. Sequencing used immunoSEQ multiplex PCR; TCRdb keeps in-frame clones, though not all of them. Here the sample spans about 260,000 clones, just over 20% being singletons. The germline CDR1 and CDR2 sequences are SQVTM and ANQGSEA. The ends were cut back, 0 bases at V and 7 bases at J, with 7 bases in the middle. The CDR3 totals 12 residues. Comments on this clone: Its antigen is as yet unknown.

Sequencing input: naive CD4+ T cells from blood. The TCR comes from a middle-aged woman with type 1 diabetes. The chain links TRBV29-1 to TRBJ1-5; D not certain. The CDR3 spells CSVEDPGQPQHF. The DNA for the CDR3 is TGCAGCGTTGAAGATCCGGGACAGCCCCAGCATTTT.